This TCR beta chain appears in the sequencing data of a study of cytomegalovirus exposure and HLA in healthy donors. The length of the CDR3 is 15 residues. V was pared by 1 base and J by 4 bases, with 2 bases of the junction left unmatched. Germline-derived CDR1 and CDR2 are SGHNT and YYREEE (reference sequence). Study-wide findings and caveats: Versus the approximately 700-donor mean, an Asian-associated ancestry cluster reportedly showed fewer N-insertions in a later analysis. TCR beta chains associated with HLA were, in a later analysis, more clonally expanded than equally common others. There were a few CMV-associated chains whose specificity for CMV antigens was confirmed in vitro.

Primers for the PCR totalled 60 Vbeta and 13 Jbeta. TCRdb's copy holds only in-frame clones and misses some; the assay was immunoSEQ multiplex PCR. The data hold 60,000 to 90,000 clones, with roughly 84% observed a single time. A word on this clone: The antigen remains undetermined.

Material: PBMCs. The sequence was collected from a man in his 70s in good health and CMV-seropositive. The V gene is TRBV5-4, the J gene TRBJ2-3; 11 nucleotides line up with TRBD2. As DNA, the CDR3 is TGTGCCAGCAGCTTGAATAGCGGGGGGGCAGATACGCAGTATTTT. This gives the protein CASSLNSGGADTQYF.